The rows below give T cell receptor beta chains drawn from one sample of a study of blood T cell repertoires in COVID-19. The table came from immunoSEQ multiplex PCR; TCRdb's copy has only in-frame clones and leaves some out. The sample includes some 190,000 clones, roughly 88% of them seen just once. Sequenced: peripheral blood. These receptors all stem from an elderly man with COVID-19, enrolled during active disease. Each CDR3 is given with its conserved first and last residue. A D gene is named only where the DNA matches it firmly. Size is omitted from some rows. Given values are once, few, many or a class for expanded clones.

TRBV7-4	TRBJ2-5	-	-	TGTGCCAGCAGTCACACAGGGCACCAAGAGACCCAGTACTTC	CASSHTGHQETQYF
TRBV5-1	TRBJ1-6	few	-	TGCGCCAGCAGCCCCGGGAACACCGGGAGCTATTCACCCCTCCACTTT	CASSPGNTGSYSPLHF
TRBV10-1	TRBJ2-7	few	TRBD1	TGCGCCAGCAGTTCCGGGACAGGGGTATACGAGCAGTACTTC	CASSSGTGVYEQYF
TRBV19	TRBJ2-5	-	TRBD1	TGTGCCACACAGGGGGAAGAGACCCAGTACTTC	CATQGEETQYF
TRBV5-1	TRBJ1-4	-	-	TGCGCCAGCAGCTTGGAACAGGCTAATGAAAAACTGTTTTTT	CASSLEQANEKLFF
TRBV18	TRBJ1-1	-	-	TGTGCCAGCTCACCCAAACAGAACACTGAAGCTTTCTTT	CASSPKQNTEAFF
TRBV6-5	TRBJ1-6	once	TRBD1	TGTGCCAGCAGTTACTCGCAGGGGGACAATTCACCCCTCCACTTT	CASSYSQGDNSPLHF
TRBV18	TRBJ2-2	-	-	TGTGCCAGCTCCCGAGACTTCACCGGGGAGCTGTTTTTT	CASSRDFTGELFF
TRBV5-1	TRBJ2-5	few	TRBD1	TGCGCCAGCAGCGGGGGACAGTGGGAGACCCAGTACTTC	CASSGGQWETQYF
TRBV27	TRBJ1-1	-	TRBD1	TGTGCCAGCAGAAGGGACAGGGTGGACACTGAAGCTTTCTTT	CASRRDRVDTEAFF
TRBV9	TRBJ1-1	-	-	TGTGCCAGCAGCGTGGAGGTTAACACTGAAGCTTTCTTT	CASSVEVNTEAFF
TRBV11-1	TRBJ1-1	-	-	TGTGCCAGCAGCTTGGAATTGGGCCCCGGGAGTACTGAAGCTTTCTTT	CASSLELGPGSTEAFF
TRBV7-2	TRBJ2-7	-	TRBD2	TGTGCCAGCAGCTCGGGACTAGCGGGGGATGAGCAGTACTTC	CASSSGLAGDEQYF
TRBV7-8	TRBJ2-2	-	TRBD2	TGTGCCAGCAGCCCTCTTTCCAGCGGGGGGTTCACCGGGGAGCTGTTTTTT	CASSPLSSGGFTGELFF
TRBV2	TRBJ2-7	-	-	TGTGCCAGCAGAAAGGGGTCCGGACGAAGCTACGAGCAGTACTTC	CASRKGSGRSYEQYF
TRBV6-5	TRBJ2-3	-	-	TGTGCCAGTAAATCGGTAGATACGCAGTATTTT	CASKSVDTQYF
TRBV10-3	TRBJ2-1	-	-	TGTGCCATCAGTGAGCCTAGATTAGCGGAGGCCTACAATGAGCAGTTCTTC	CAISEPRLAEAYNEQFF
TRBV9	TRBJ1-3	-	TRBD1	TGTGCCAGCAGCACAAGGACAGGAATTGGAAACACCATATATTTT	CASSTRTGIGNTIYF
TRBV5-4	TRBJ1-3	-	TRBD1	TGTGCCAGCAGCTTACAGGGGGCAAATGGAAACACCATATATTTT	CASSLQGANGNTIYF
TRBV2	TRBJ1-2	-	TRBD1	TGTGCCAGCAGAGGGGGACAGGCCTATGGCTACACCTTC	CASRGGQAYGYTF
TRBV19	TRBJ2-5	-	-	TGTGCCAGTAGCCCACGTCACAGACAAGAGACCCAGTACTTC	CASSPRHRQETQYF
TRBV3-1/TRBV3-2	TRBJ1-6	-	-	TGTGCCAGCAGCCAAGGAGGAAATAATTCACCCCTCCACTTT	CASSQGGNNSPLHF
TRBV5-6	TRBJ2-7	-	-	TGTGCCAGCAGCTTGGGAACTCGGGAAACCTACGAGCAGTACTTC	CASSLGTRETYEQYF
TRBV7-2	TRBJ2-2	-	TRBD2	TGTGCCAGCAGCCCACGCCCCAGCGGGGGCGGGGAGCTGTTTTTT	CASSPRPSGGGELFF